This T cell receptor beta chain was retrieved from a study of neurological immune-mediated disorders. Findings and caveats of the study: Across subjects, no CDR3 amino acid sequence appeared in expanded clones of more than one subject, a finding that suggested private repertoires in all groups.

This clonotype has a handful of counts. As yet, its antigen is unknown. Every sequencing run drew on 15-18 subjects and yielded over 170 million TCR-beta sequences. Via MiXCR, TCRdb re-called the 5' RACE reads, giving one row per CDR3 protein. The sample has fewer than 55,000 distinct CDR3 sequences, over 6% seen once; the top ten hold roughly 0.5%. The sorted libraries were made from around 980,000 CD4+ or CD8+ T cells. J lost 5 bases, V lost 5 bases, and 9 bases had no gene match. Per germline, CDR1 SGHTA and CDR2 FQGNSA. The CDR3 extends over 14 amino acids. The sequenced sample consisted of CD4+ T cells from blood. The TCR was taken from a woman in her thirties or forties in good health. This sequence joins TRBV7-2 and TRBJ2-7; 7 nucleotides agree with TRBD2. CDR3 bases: TGTGCCAGCAGCGTGGGGGGAGGGCCTAACGAGCAGTACTTC. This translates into CASSVGGGPNEQYF. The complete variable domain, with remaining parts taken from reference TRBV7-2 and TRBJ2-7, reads GAGVSQSPSNKVTEKGKDVELRCDPISGHTALYWYRQSLGQGLEFLIYFQGNSAPDKSGLPSDRFSAERTGGSVSTLTIQRTQQEDSAVYLCASSVGGGPNEQYFGPGTRLTVT.